Below, one T cell receptor (beta chain) is given with its context. Its antigen remains unknown. PCR was performed using 60 Vbeta and 13 Jbeta primers. The method was immunoSEQ multiplex PCR; TCRdb's version includes in-frame clones alone and lacks a portion of them. The sample lists approximately 110,000 clones; roughly 71% were seen once. Germline CDR1 reads MRHNA; CDR2 reads SNTAGT. Losses at the gene ends were 4 bases for V and 1 base for J; bases not matched to a gene: 2. This CDR3 is 15 amino acids long. This entry belongs to a study of cytomegalovirus exposure and HLA in healthy donors. Whole-study results and caveats: Data from an earlier analysis indicated that most TCR beta V segments were productive either about 87% or about 30% of the time. Serostatus for CMV was the only available immune exposure information.

Sequencing was performed on PBMCs. V usage is TRBV6-4 and J usage is TRBJ2-3, with 10 bases identical to TRBD2. The origin of this receptor is a man aged 40-49 years in good health and CMV-seropositive. CDR3 in amino acids: CASSVLAGGTDTQYF. DNA of the CDR3: TGTGCCAGCAGTGTCCTAGCGGGAGGCACAGATACGCAGTATTTT.